The 5 T cell receptor beta chains below come from one sample, sequenced in a study of blood T cell repertoires in COVID-19 (dated by TCRdb to about 2020). Preparation of the library involved the immunoSEQ multiplex PCR assay. What TCRdb holds here is the immuneACCESS table cut down to in-frame rearrangements. Part of the clones is not present; checked against another copy, under half of the missing clones reflect an unresolved V gene, and the others are unexplained. This sample holds approximately 230,000 clones; 80% to 90% were observed only once. Of the sample, 5% to 6% is held by the ten largest clones. The sample was peripheral blood. The receptors derive from a man older than 75 with acute or convalescent COVID-19.

The chain combines TRBV5-1 with TRBJ2-5, with 10 positions matching TRBD1. Per germline, CDR1 SGHRS and CDR2 YFSETQ. The CDR3 length is 15 residues. Trimming cost V 1 base and J 5 bases; bases outside gene matches: 5. CDR3 loop: CASSLSTGGGETQYF. The DNA of the CDR3 is TGCGCCAGCAGCTTGTCGACAGGGGGCGGTGAGACCCAGTACTTC.

The J gene is TRBJ2-5, the V gene TRBV2; TRBD2 might be the D (6 bases). V was cut by 2 bases and J by 1 base, with 14 bases left in between. The CDR3 totals 16 residues. CDR1 is SNHLY, CDR2 FYNNEI, per germline. CDR3 sequence (DNA): TGTGCCAGCAGTGAATCAGCGGGTAGAACCCAAGAGACCCAGTACTTC. Amino acids: CASSESAGRTQETQYF. Combining the CDR3 with reference TRBV2 and TRBJ2-5 gives the whole variable domain EPEVTQTPSHQVTQMGQEVILRCVPISNHLYFYWYRQILGQKVEFLVSFYNNEISEKSEIFDDQFSVERPDGSNFTLKIRSTKLEDSAMYFCASSESAGRTQETQYFGPGTRLLVL.

The chain links TRBV9 to TRBJ2-2; maybe TRBD1 (6 bases). The germline CDR1 and CDR2 sequences are SGDLS and YYNGEE. This CDR3 has 15 amino acids. The ends were cut back, 0 bases at V and 7 bases at J, with 13 bases in the middle. In nucleotides, the CDR3 is TGTGCCAGCAGCGTAGGTCCCAGGGGTGGCGGGGAGCTGTTTTTT. It encodes CASSVGPRGGGELFF. Complete variable domain (other parts from reference TRBV9 and TRBJ2-2): DSGVTQTPKHLITATGQRVTLRCSPRSGDLSVYWYQQSLDQGLQFLIQYYNGEERAKGNILERFSAQQFPDLHSELNLSSLELGDSALYFCASSVGPRGGGELFFGEGSRLTVL.

The chain links TRBV10-3 to TRBJ1-5; 12 bases fit TRBD1. Per germline, CDR1 ENHRY and CDR2 SYGVKD. V lost 3 bases and J lost 7; bases outside the gene matches: 4. CDR3 length: 15 amino acids. The CDR3 sequence is CAISDGTGGVQPQHF. The DNA for the CDR3 is TGTGCCATCAGTGACGGGACAGGGGGCGTCCAGCCCCAGCATTTT.

The rearrangement uses TRBV18 and TRBJ2-7, with D possibly being TRBD1 (5 bases). CDR3 length: 15 residues. Per germline, CDR1 KGHSH and CDR2 LQKENI. The V gene lost 1 base and the J gene lost 1 base, with 11 bases spanning the gap. The CDR3 protein is CASSPQQDLSYEQYF. CDR3 nucleotide sequence: TGTGCCAGCTCACCACAACAGGACCTATCCTACGAGCAGTACTTC.